The 28 T cell receptor beta chains in this list originate from one sample, sequenced in a study of blood T cell repertoires in COVID-19. The method was immunoSEQ multiplex PCR; TCRdb's version includes in-frame clones alone and lacks a portion of them. The top ten hold about 31% of the sample, which has about 150,000 clones, about four fifths seen once. Sequenced input: peripheral blood. These receptors all stem from a woman aged 55 to 70 with acute or convalescent COVID-19.

The chain combines TRBV12-3 or TRBV12-4 with TRBJ1-2, with D perhaps matching TRBD1 (5 bases). CDR3 length: 13 amino acids. The V end lost 7 bases, the J end lost 4 bases, and 13 bases lay between the germline ends. The CDR3 nucleotides read TGTGCCAGCACTCACGGTAGGGGCTATGGCTACACCTTC. This sequence encodes CASTHGRGYGYTF.

The V gene is TRBV5-1, the J gene TRBJ1-4; D is perhaps TRBD1 (5 bases). Trimming pared 4 bases from V and 1 base from J, leaving 11 bases between. CDR3 length: 15 amino acids. The germline gives CDR1 SGHRS, CDR2 YFSETQ. CDR3 nucleotide sequence: TGCGCCAGCAGCCCGACGGGGGTAACTAATGAAAAACTGTTTTTT. It yields the protein CASSPTGVTNEKLFF.

This sequence joins TRBV5-1 and TRBJ1-1; D possibly corresponds to TRBD1 (6 bases). Germline V lookup: CDR1 SGHRS, CDR2 YFSETQ. The CDR3 consists of 15 residues. The V end lost 0 bases, the J end lost 5 bases, and 14 bases lay between the germline ends. The CDR3 nucleotides are TGCGCCAGCAGCTTGGCCTCGGGGGGCTGGACTGAAGCTTTCTTT. Its protein product is CASSLASGGWTEAFF.

The chain has TRBV10-3 and TRBJ2-2; D is perhaps TRBD2 (6 bases). V gave up 6 bases and J gave up 0 bases, with 8 bases separating them. Germline CDR1 and CDR2: ENHRY and SYGVKD. This CDR3 contains 14 residues. CDR3 residues: CAIRGTANTGELFF. In DNA, the CDR3 is TGTGCCATCAGAGGGACTGCGAACACCGGGGAGCTGTTTTTT.

This clone appeared a single time. V usage is TRBV7-3 and J usage is TRBJ1-2; no firm D call. V was cut by 5 bases and J by 6 bases, with 16 bases left in between. This CDR3 has 14 residues. The germline CDR1 and CDR2 sequences are SGHTA and FQGTGA. The CDR3 DNA is TGTGCCAGCAGCCAACAGCCAAACCAGGATGGCTACACCTTC. Translating it yields CASSQQPNQDGYTF.

This chain links TRBV28 with TRBJ1-5, with D possibly matching TRBD1 (6 bases). This CDR3 is 15 amino acids long. Germline V gene lookup returns CDR1 MDHEN and CDR2 SYDVKM. V gave up 4 bases and J gave up 1 base, with 11 bases separating them. The CDR3, as DNA: TGTGCCAGCAGTTCGGGGGGGCCCAGCAATCAGCCCCAGCATTTT. Protein: CASSSGGPSNQPQHF.

The chain uses TRBV12-5 and TRBJ1-1, with D possibly being TRBD1 (5 bases). Trimming shortened V by 5 bases and J by 1 base, and 11 bases separated the two germline ends. Per the germline V gene, CDR1 is LGHNT and CDR2 is FRNRAP. The CDR3 contains 14 residues. CDR3 nucleotide sequence: TGTGCTAGTGGTCCGGGGGGGGAGAACACTGAAGCTTTCTTT. Its protein product is CASGPGGENTEAFF.

This chain joins TRBV6-5 and TRBJ1-4; TRBD1 agrees at 8 bases. Germline lookup yields CDR1 MNHEY and CDR2 SVGAGI. This CDR3 spans 15 amino acids. Trimming took 2 bases from V and 4 from J; bases not matched to a gene: 3. In DNA, the CDR3 is TGTGCCAGCAGTTACCTACAGGGGGTTAATGAAAAACTGTTTTTT. This translates into CASSYLQGVNEKLFF.

The rearrangement links TRBV12-3 or TRBV12-4 to TRBJ1-2; no definite D call. The CDR3 has 11 amino acids. The germline V and J ends were trimmed by 3 bases and 8 bases, with 7 bases remaining between them. CDR3 protein: CASSFGWGYTF. The CDR3 nucleotides read TGTGCCAGCAGTTTCGGGTGGGGCTACACCTTC.

The chain is built from TRBV6-1 and TRBJ1-1; D gene ambiguous. The V end was cut by 2 bases, the J end by 1 base, with 14 bases between. The CDR3 length is 16 residues. Germline assignment: CDR1 MNHNS and CDR2 SASEGT. The CDR3 protein is CASSEPRGFTNTEAFF. The CDR3 DNA reads TGTGCCAGCAGTGAACCCCGAGGGTTTACGAACACTGAAGCTTTCTTT.

V is TRBV2 and J is TRBJ1-1; no firm D call. Germline V lookup: CDR1 SNHLY, CDR2 FYNNEI. The CDR3 covers 13 residues. V was clipped by 1 base and J by 0 bases, with 3 bases between them. CDR3 in amino acids: CASSEELNTEAFF. CDR3 sequence (DNA): TGTGCCAGCAGTGAAGAGCTGAACACTGAAGCTTTCTTT.

This chain links TRBV5-1 with TRBJ2-1; D is possibly TRBD2 (6 bases). Trimming removed 7 bases at V and 0 bases at J, with 17 bases between. Germline-derived CDR1 and CDR2 are SGHRS and YFSETQ. The CDR3 spans 16 residues. In nucleotides, the CDR3 is TGCGCCAGCCACGAGGTTGGGGGGAGCTCCTACAATGAGCAGTTCTTC. Its protein is CASHEVGGSSYNEQFF.

V usage is TRBV19 and J usage is TRBJ1-5, with 8 bases lining up with TRBD1. Germline CDR1 reads LNHDA; CDR2 reads SQIVND (reference sequence). The CDR3 length is 16 residues. The J segment lost 3 bases and the V segment lost 5 bases, leaving 9 bases of the junction unmatched. The CDR3 nucleotides read TGTGCCAGTAGTGTCCGGACAGGGATTGTCAATCAGCCCCAGCATTTT. This sequence encodes CASSVRTGIVNQPQHF. Using reference TRBV19 and TRBJ1-5 for the parts outside the CDR3, the full variable domain is DGGITQSPKYLFRKEGQNVTLSCEQNLNHDAMYWYRQDPGQGLRLIYYSQIVNDFQKGDIAEGYSVSREKKESFPLTVTSAQKNPTAFYLCASSVRTGIVNQPQHFGDGTRLSIL.

The rearrangement links TRBV20-1 to TRBJ1-2, with TRBD1 as a possible D gene (6 bases). The germline V gene has CDR1 DFQATT and CDR2 SNEGSKA (reference sequence). V gave up 4 bases and J gave up 3 bases, with 6 bases separating them. The CDR3 is 11 amino acids. CDR3 in amino acids: CSATGDYGYTF. The CDR3 DNA follows: TGCAGTGCTACAGGGGACTATGGCTACACCTTC.

This clone showed up many times. V usage is TRBV7-9 and J usage is TRBJ2-3, with 8 bases identical to TRBD1. Germline V gene sequence: CDR1 SEHNR, CDR2 FQNEAQ (reference sequence). There are 17 residues in the CDR3. The junction had 16 bases not matched to a gene; V was cut back by 6 bases and J by 5 bases. This CDR3 reads CASRTPGAGGERDTQYF. Here the CDR3 DNA reads TGTGCCAGCAGAACCCCCGGGGCAGGGGGCGAGAGAGATACGCAGTATTTT.

The gene calls are TRBV6-2 or TRBV6-3 and TRBJ1-5, with D hard to call. Germline CDR1 reads MNHEY; CDR2 reads SVGEGT. CDR3 length equals 13 residues. V lost 5 bases and J lost 4, with 9 bases in between. The DNA for the CDR3 is TGTGCCAGCAGTAAAAATCCGAATCAGCCCCAGCATTTT. Amino acids: CASSKNPNQPQHF.

The CDR3: CASSPTDRLRPLNQPQHF. In nucleotides, the CDR3 is TGTGCCAGCAGCCCGACGGACAGGTTGAGGCCGCTTAATCAGCCCCAGCATTTT. This chain links TRBV13 with TRBJ1-5; 7 positions match TRBD1. The germline V gene has CDR1 PRHDT and CDR2 FYEKMQ (reference sequence). The CDR3 extends over 18 amino acids. J was trimmed by 4 bases and V by 5 bases; bases with no gene match: 17.

This chain joins TRBV3-1 (or the pseudogene TRBV3-2) and TRBJ1-6, with D perhaps TRBD1 (5 bases). V dropped 6 bases and J dropped 6 bases, with 12 bases sitting between them. Germline CDR1 and CDR2: LGHDT and YNNKEL (reference sequence). This CDR3 contains 14 residues. The CDR3 loop reads CASRAGEPNSPLHF. The CDR3 DNA sequence: TGTGCCAGCAGAGCGGGGGAGCCTAATTCACCCCTCCACTTT.

The gene calls are TRBV12-3 or TRBV12-4 and TRBJ1-1; D uncertain. This CDR3 is 13 amino acids long. V lost 6 bases to trimming and J lost 2 bases, with 10 bases between them. The CDR3 spells CASSRQDNTEAFF. DNA for the CDR3: TGTGCCAGCAGCCGACAAGATAACACTGAAGCTTTCTTT.

V and J are TRBV3-1 (or the pseudogene TRBV3-2) and TRBJ1-5; 8 bases are shared with TRBD1. V dropped 1 base and J dropped 8; count of bases not matched to a gene: 7. Per the germline V gene, CDR1 is LGHDT and CDR2 is YNNKEL (reference sequence). The CDR3 loop spans 15 amino acids. The CDR3 spells CASSQGGQGWEPQHF. DNA for the CDR3: TGTGCCAGCAGCCAAGGCGGACAGGGATGGGAGCCCCAGCATTTT.

The chain's CDR3 is CASSGGFQRGLETQYF. In DNA form, the CDR3 reads TGCGCCAGCAGCGGTGGGTTTCAGCGGGGGCTTGAGACCCAGTACTTC. The gene calls are TRBV10-1 and TRBJ2-5; 8 bases are a match to TRBD2. The length of the CDR3 is 16 residues. V was clipped by 6 bases and J by 5 bases; unmatched bases: 14. Germline V gene data show CDR1 as WNHNN and CDR2 as SYGVQD (reference sequence).

The gene calls are TRBV6-1 and TRBJ2-7; D possibly corresponds to TRBD2 (6 bases). CDR1 is MNHNS and CDR2 is SASEGT in the germline V gene. This CDR3 contains 15 residues. V was clipped by 3 bases and J by 0 bases, with 12 bases between them. CDR3 nucleotides: TGTGCCAGCAGTGACGGGAGCCTTAGCTCCTACGAGCAGTACGTC. Its translation is CASSDGSLSSYEQYV.

This clone was seen once. The V and J genes are TRBV18 and TRBJ1-2, with D hard to call. CDR3 length: 14 residues. Deletions cut 2 bases from V and 8 bases from J, with 15 bases between. Germline-derived CDR1 and CDR2 are KGHSH and LQKENI. This chain's CDR3 is CASSPNTRWLGYTF. The CDR3 DNA sequence: TGTGCCAGCTCACCAAATACCAGATGGTTGGGCTACACCTTC.

The chain carries TRBV6-1 and TRBJ2-7; 7 nucleotides agree with TRBD2. This CDR3 is 15 amino acids long. CDR1 is MNHNS, CDR2 SASEGT, per germline. Germline trimming cut 2 bases from V and 2 bases from J; bases unmatched to any gene: 6. The CDR3 sequence is CASSESGTGTYEQYF. The CDR3 DNA reads TGTGCCAGCAGTGAAAGCGGGACTGGGACCTACGAGCAGTACTTC.

The chain has TRBV27 and TRBJ1-2; possible D gene TRBD1, 5 bases. Per the germline V gene, CDR1 is MNHEY and CDR2 is SMNVEV (reference sequence). With 6 bases removed from V and 8 bases from J, the gap between germline ends came to 25 bases. The length of the CDR3 is 16 residues. CDR3 sequence (DNA): TGTGCCAGCAGCCGGGAGGCAGGGCTTTTCCGGAACGGCTACACCTTC. This codes for CASSREAGLFRNGYTF.

For the CDR3, the DNA is TGCGCCAGCAGCACCTTAGCGGGGGGGGGAGAGCAGTTCTTC. Protein sequence: CASSTLAGGGEQFF. V is TRBV10-2 and J is TRBJ2-1; 11 bases agree with TRBD2. J lost 10 bases, V lost 6 bases, and 8 bases had no gene match. Looked up from germline, CDR1 is WSHSY and CDR2 is SAAADI. This CDR3 contains 14 residues.

CDR3 in amino acids: CASSSTVDNSPLHF. The CDR3 DNA is TGCGCCAGCAGCTCGACAGTGGATAATTCACCCCTCCACTTT. The rearrangement joins TRBV5-1 to TRBJ1-6; maybe TRBD1 (5 bases). The CDR3 loop spans 14 amino acids. Germline-derived CDR1 and CDR2 are SGHRS and YFSETQ. Between the trimmed V and J ends, which lost 3 bases and 5 bases, there was a span of 9 bases. The full variable domain, with the rest looked up from reference TRBV5-1 and TRBJ1-6, is KAGVTQTPRYLIKTRGQQVTLSCSPISGHRSVSWYQQTPGQGLQFLFEYFSETQRNKGNFPGRFSGRQFSNSRSEMNVSTLELGDSALYLCASSSTVDNSPLHFGNGTRLTVT.

The chain links TRBV9 to TRBJ2-7; D not resolved. CDR3 length: 14 residues. V was clipped by 0 bases and J by 3 bases, with 10 bases between them. Germline V gene data show CDR1 as SGDLS and CDR2 as YYNGEE. The CDR3 protein is CASSVGTDNYEQYF. The DNA for the CDR3 is TGTGCCAGCAGCGTAGGCACAGACAACTACGAGCAGTACTTC.